This section outlines one T cell receptor beta chain sequence together with its context. This specimen belongs to a study of blood T cell repertoires in COVID-19. The V and J ends lost 5 bases and 6 bases, in that order; junction bases with no gene match: 4. The CDR3 covers 13 residues. Germline loops: CDR1 SGHTA, CDR2 FQGNSA. Sequencing was performed with immunoSEQ multiplex PCR; in TCRdb, only in-frame clones are kept and a portion is missing. The sample has some 390,000 clones, nearly 90% seen once. Material for sequencing was PBMCs or T cells enriched from blood (not recorded which). This sequence was found in a woman between 25 and 40 years old who had recovered from COVID-19. This chain uses TRBV7-2 with TRBJ2-1; 7 bases align to TRBD2. Written as DNA, the CDR3 is TGTGCCAGCAGCCCAGGACTAGTCAATGAGCAGTTCTTC. It translates to CASSPGLVNEQFF.